Each of the 11 T cell receptor beta chains below was sequenced from the same sample in a study of blood T cell repertoires in COVID-19. Clones were read by immunoSEQ multiplex PCR, and TCRdb kept only the in-frame ones, dropping some. The sample shows 300,000 to 450,000 clones, more than 75% of them seen only once. Sequencing was carried out using PBMCs or T cells enriched from blood (not recorded which). These receptors were obtained from a man aged 35 to 55 in a cohort exposed to, infected with or recovered from COVID-19 (not recorded which).

The chain carries TRBV5-1 and TRBJ2-2; 12 bases align to TRBD2. The germline CDR1 and CDR2 sequences are SGHRS and YFSETQ. V lost 4 bases to trimming and J lost 6 bases; unmatched junction nucleotides: 4. This CDR3 is 15 amino acids long. DNA of the CDR3: TGCGCCAGCAGCCCTAGCGGGAGGGCCGCCGGGGAGCTGTTTTTT. It specifies CASSPSGRAAGELFF.

CDR3 loop: CASSVGTSGQNEQFF. The CDR3 coding sequence is TGTGCCAGCAGTGTGGGGACTAGCGGGCAGAATGAGCAGTTCTTC. The V gene is TRBV11-3, the J gene TRBJ2-1, with 12 bases that match TRBD2. The CDR3 length is 15 residues. Looked up from germline, CDR1 is SGHNT and CDR2 is YENEEA. The ends lost 6 bases at V and 7 bases at J; junction bases unmatched: 7. Filled out from reference TRBV11-3 and TRBJ2-1, the complete variable domain reads EAGVVQSPRYKIIEKKQPVAFWCNPISGHNTLYWYLQNLGQGPELLIRYENEEAVDDSQLPKDRFSAERLKGVDSTLKIQPAELGDSAVYLCASSVGTSGQNEQFFGPGTRLTVL.

Comment on this clone: At one end the junction does not follow the germline gene, possibly because of a read error. The chain couples TRBV11-2 to TRBJ2-2; D not resolved. CDR3 length: 15 amino acids. CDR1 and CDR2 (germline): SGHAT, FQNNGV. The chain's CDR3 is CASSLANPKTGELFF. CDR3 sequence (DNA): TGTGCCAGCAGCTTAGCTAACCCGAAAACCGGGGAGCTGTTTTTT.

This clone showed up just once. The J gene is TRBJ2-1, the V gene TRBV27; possibly TRBD2 for D (6 bases). The CDR3 loop spans 13 amino acids. The V and J ends lost 1 base and 9 bases respectively, with 10 bases between them. In germline, CDR1 is MNHEY, CDR2 SMNVEV (reference sequence). CDR3 loop: CASSLYRGGEQFF. The CDR3 DNA follows: TGTGCCAGCAGTTTATACCGGGGAGGTGAGCAGTTCTTC.

V and J are TRBV5-6 and TRBJ1-2; 9 bases agree with TRBD1. Germline assignment: CDR1 SGHDT and CDR2 YYEEEE. Trimming removed 4 bases from V and 3 bases from J; junction bases left unmatched: 10. This CDR3 comprises 16 residues. The CDR3 bases are TGTGCCAGCAGCCCATCCGACAGGGGGGGACACTATGGCTACACCTTC. It specifies CASSPSDRGGHYGYTF.

This sequence joins TRBV28 and TRBJ1-2, with D possibly matching TRBD1 (5 bases). Germline-derived CDR1 and CDR2 are MDHEN and SYDVKM. Trimming stripped 6 bases from V and 3 bases from J, with 14 bases between. This CDR3 is built from 14 residues. In DNA, the CDR3 is TGTGCCAGCAGGCCTGGGGGGGGAGACTATGGCTACACCTTC. The encoded protein is CASRPGGGDYGYTF.

This sequence joins TRBV27 and TRBJ2-1, with 9 bases that match TRBD2. V was pared by 6 bases and J by 1 base, with 4 bases of the junction left unmatched. The germline CDR1 and CDR2 sequences are MNHEY and SMNVEV (reference sequence). This CDR3 is 15 amino acids long. CDR3 DNA sequence: TGTGCCAGCAGCTCTCTAGCGGGATCCTACAATGAGCAGTTCTTC. This encodes CASSSLAGSYNEQFF.

The CDR3 reads CASSSKAFLRGYTF. The CDR3 bases are TGTGCCAGCAGTTCTAAGGCCTTCCTGAGGGGCTACACCTTC. This rearrangement joins TRBV27 to TRBJ1-2; D is unclear. The V end was cut by 4 bases, the J end by 8 bases, with 17 bases between. Germline V lookup: CDR1 MNHEY, CDR2 SMNVEV (reference sequence). The CDR3 totals 14 residues.

The chain combines TRBV5-1 with TRBJ2-3; maybe TRBD1 (6 bases). The CDR3 is 15 amino acids. Deletions cut 4 bases from V and 2 bases from J, with 14 bases between. From germline, CDR1 is SGHRS and CDR2 YFSETQ. CDR3 nucleotides: TGCGCCAGCAGCGCAAGGGACAAATCCACAGATACGCAGTATTTT. It translates to CASSARDKSTDTQYF.

This chain uses TRBV10-3 with TRBJ1-2, with unresolved D. The CDR3 has 13 amino acids. The V and J ends lost 4 bases and 4 bases respectively, with 10 bases between them. From germline, CDR1 is ENHRY and CDR2 SYGVKD. CDR3 residues: CAISGGGLYGYTF. As DNA, the CDR3 is TGTGCCATCAGTGGAGGAGGCCTCTATGGCTACACCTTC.

This sequence joins TRBV18 and TRBJ2-1; 11 nucleotides agree with TRBD2. CDR3 length equals 16 residues. Germline assignment: CDR1 KGHSH and CDR2 LQKENI. V gave up 5 bases and J gave up 6 bases; unmatched junction bases: 9. The CDR3 nucleotides are TGTGCCAGCTCAGGATCCGGGACTAGCGGCCCCAATGAGCAGTTCTTC. As protein: CASSGSGTSGPNEQFF. Full variable domain (missing parts from reference TRBV18 and TRBJ2-1): NAGVMQNPRHLVRRRGQEARLRCSPMKGHSHVYWYRQLPEEGLKFMVYLQKENIIDESGMPKERFSAEFPKEGPSILRIQQVVRGDSAAYFCASSGSGTSGPNEQFFGPGTRLTVL.